These 7 T cell receptor beta chains were sequenced from one sample in a study of T-cell memory formation after mild COVID-19. One entry per CDR3 protein results from TCRdb running MiXCR on the 5' RACE reads. The data show 110,000 to 150,000 distinct CDR3 sequences, with 20% to 25% seen just once and roughly 24% held by the top ten. Input material: PBMCs or a T cell subset sorted from them (not recorded which). The receptors shown here come from an adult woman who had mild COVID-19 (a few samples of this study predate the infection). Cell type and time point are not known.

CDR3 region: CASTYYNEQFF. DNA for the CDR3: TGTGCCAGCACTTACTACAATGAGCAGTTCTTC. V gene TRBV5-6 combines with J gene TRBJ2-1; D ambiguous. With 6 bases removed from V and 3 bases from J, the gap between germline ends came to 4 bases. There are 11 residues in the CDR3. The germline V gene has CDR1 SGHDT and CDR2 YYEEEE.

This chain links TRBV20-1 with TRBJ2-2; possibly TRBD1 or TRBD2 for D (5 bases each). There are 17 residues in the CDR3. Trimming removed 3 bases from V and 3 bases from J, with 20 bases in between. Germline CDR1 DFQATT, CDR2 SNEGSKA (reference sequence). CDR3 sequence reads: CSARRGLYRFDTGELFF. The CDR3 coding sequence is TGCAGTGCTAGGAGGGGCCTCTACAGGTTCGACACCGGGGAGCTGTTTTTT.

Only a few counts were recorded for this clonotype. The V and J genes are TRBV20-1 and TRBJ2-5; TRBD2 aligns across 14 bases. J lost 4 bases, V lost 7 bases, and 2 bases had no gene match. This CDR3 contains 13 residues. Germline CDR1 is DFQATT and CDR2 is SNEGSKA (reference sequence). Here the CDR3 reads CSGLAGGIETQYF. The CDR3 DNA sequence: TGCAGTGGACTAGCGGGGGGGATAGAGACCCAGTACTTC.

In its sample, this clonotype was seen many times. This chain connects TRBV20-1 to TRBJ2-5, with D perhaps TRBD1 (6 bases). The V gene's germline CDR1 is DFQATT and CDR2 SNEGSKA (reference sequence). Trimming cost V 6 bases and J 5 bases, with 13 bases left between them. The CDR3 has 12 amino acids. In nucleotides, the CDR3 is TGCAGTGCACAAGACAGGAGGGAGACCCAGTACTTC. Translation gives CSAQDRRETQYF.

This chain connects TRBV12-3 or TRBV12-4 to TRBJ2-3; no clear D gene. There are 18 residues in the CDR3. Trimming pared 0 bases from V and 4 bases from J, leaving 20 bases between. DNA for the CDR3: TGTGCCAGCAGTTTAGCGTTTGTTTTATCTATTCACGCAGATACGCAGTATTTT. Amino acid sequence: CASSLAFVLSIHADTQYF.

This clonotype was observed a handful of times. The chain recombines TRBV20-1 with TRBJ2-7, with D unclear. CDR1 and CDR2 from the germline V gene are DFQATT and SNEGSKA (reference sequence). V was clipped by 3 bases and J by 7 bases, with 4 bases between them. The CDR3 contains 9 residues. CDR3 DNA: TGCAGTGCTAGGAAAGAGCAGTACTTC. As protein: CSARKEQYF.

The chain carries TRBV12-3 or TRBV12-4 and TRBJ2-3; TRBD2 aligns across 8 bases. The CDR3 covers 14 residues. The J segment lost 3 bases and the V segment lost 7 bases, leaving 6 bases of the junction unmatched. The CDR3 here is CASTTGLGTDTQYF. CDR3 nucleotide sequence: TGTGCCAGCACCACGGGACTAGGGACAGATACGCAGTATTTT.